The 31 T cell receptor beta chains in this list originate from one sample, sequenced in a study of cytomegalovirus exposure and HLA in healthy donors. Researchers ran the PCR with 60 Vbeta and 13 Jbeta primers. Measured with immunoSEQ multiplex PCR; TCRdb has only the in-frame clones, and not every one. The sample carries approximately 150,000 clones, approximately 80% recorded once. Specimen: PBMCs. All receptors come from a man between 18 and 29 years old in good health and CMV-seropositive.

The chain recombines TRBV6-5 with TRBJ2-3; the D gene is possibly TRBD2 (5 bases). V shed 4 bases and J shed 0 bases, with 11 bases lying between them. This CDR3 is 15 amino acids long. Germline V lookup: CDR1 MNHEY, CDR2 SVGAGI. CDR3 DNA: TGTGCCAGCAGTTTAGTGGGAGCCAGCACAGATACGCAGTATTTT. Protein sequence: CASSLVGASTDTQYF.

The chain recombines TRBV2 with TRBJ1-1; D might be TRBD1 (6 bases). CDR1 and CDR2 (germline): SNHLY, FYNNEI. Trimming shortened V by 6 bases and J by 11 bases, and 25 bases separated the two germline ends. CDR3 length: 15 residues. Here the CDR3 reads CASSLLEHRVEAAFF. Written as DNA, the CDR3 is TGTGCCAGCAGCCTGCTCGAACACAGGGTGGAGGCGGCTTTCTTT. The full variable domain, rest sourced from reference TRBV2 and TRBJ1-1, is EPEVTQTPSHQVTQMGQEVILRCVPISNHLYFYWYRQILGQKVEFLVSFYNNEISEKSEIFDDQFSVERPDGSNFTLKIRSTKLEDSAMYFCASSLLEHRVEAAFFGQGTRLTVV.

The V gene is TRBV5-6, the J gene TRBJ1-4, with a possible D match to TRBD1 (5 bases). With 3 bases removed from V and 5 bases from J, the gap between germline ends came to 17 bases. Germline loops: CDR1 SGHDT, CDR2 YYEEEE. The CDR3 covers 16 residues. CDR3 amino acids: CASSSRLGDPNEKLFF. The CDR3 DNA follows: TGTGCCAGCAGCTCAAGATTAGGGGATCCCAATGAAAAACTGTTTTTT.

The rearrangement links TRBV27 to TRBJ2-7; D may be TRBD2 (5 bases). V lost 7 bases, J lost 5 bases, and 21 bases lay in between. Looked up from germline, CDR1 is MNHEY and CDR2 is SMNVEV (reference sequence). The length of the CDR3 is 15 residues. CDR3: CASTTLDEGFDEQYF. The CDR3 DNA sequence: TGTGCCAGCACCACTCTAGACGAGGGATTTGACGAGCAGTACTTC.

The chain carries TRBV5-4 and TRBJ1-3; TRBD1 might be the D (5 bases). Germline CDR1 and CDR2: SGHNT and YYREEE (reference sequence). Trimming removed 4 bases at V and 2 bases at J, with 13 bases between. The CDR3 is made up of 15 amino acids. The CDR3 nucleotides are TGTGCCAGCAGCATCGACAGAGTTGCTGGAAACACCATATATTTT. Protein product: CASSIDRVAGNTIYF. The whole variable domain, remainder taken from reference TRBV5-4 and TRBJ1-3, is ETGVTQSPTHLIKTRGQQVTLRCSSQSGHNTVSWYQQALGQGPQFIFQYYREEENGRGNFPPRFSGLQFPNYSSELNVNALELDDSALYLCASSIDRVAGNTIYFGEGSWLTVV.

As for this clone: Likely a read error: the CDR3 ends without its conserved phenylalanine or tryptophan. The chain couples TRBV7-2 to TRBJ1-6; weak D call: TRBD1 (6 bases). This CDR3 comprises 16 residues. Germline V gives CDR1 SGHTA, CDR2 FQGNSA. V was clipped by 6 bases and J by 7 bases, with 19 bases between them. This CDR3 is CASRLTWTVPNSPLHL. For the CDR3, the DNA is TGTGCCAGCAGGTTGACTTGGACAGTACCCAATTCACCCCTCCACCTT.

In its sample, this clone was seen once. The chain couples TRBV6-1 to TRBJ1-1, with D maybe TRBD1 (6 bases). The V gene's germline CDR1 is MNHNS and CDR2 SASEGT. Trimming removed 8 bases from V and 5 bases from J, with 12 bases in between. The CDR3 runs to 12 residues. The CDR3 bases are TGTGCCAGCCTACAGGGCGGGACTGAAGCTTTCTTT. It encodes CASLQGGTEAFF.

The chain is built from TRBV5-6 and TRBJ1-3; TRBD1 aligns across 9 bases. V lost 2 bases and J lost 1; bases outside the gene matches: 4. CDR1 SGHDT and CDR2 YYEEEE come from the germline V gene. The CDR3 length is 16 residues. The CDR3 DNA reads as TGTGCCAGCAGCTTAACTGGACAGGGGTCTGGAAACACCATATATTTT. Its protein product is CASSLTGQGSGNTIYF.

This clone showed up just once. V is TRBV5-1 and J is TRBJ2-3, with D possibly TRBD2 on 5 matching bases. CDR1 SGHRS and CDR2 YFSETQ come from the germline V gene. V was shortened by 4 bases and J by 4 bases, with 13 bases between the two germline ends. This CDR3 region has 14 residues. The CDR3 DNA follows: TGCGCCAGCAGCAGGAGGAGTGGCTCAGATACGCAGTATTTT. Translating it yields CASSRRSGSDTQYF.

This chain connects TRBV6-1 to TRBJ2-5; 7 bases match TRBD1. The V segment lost 5 bases and the J segment 1 base; nucleotides outside the gene matches: 4. The CDR3 totals 14 residues. The germline V gene has CDR1 MNHNS and CDR2 SASEGT. The CDR3 nucleotides read TGTGCCAGCAGTTTCTCAGGGGGCCAAGAGACCCAGTACTTC. Translating it yields CASSFSGGQETQYF.

This clone has ten or more counts. The conserved closing phenylalanine or tryptophan is absent in this CDR3, likely reflecting a read error. The V gene is TRBV4-1, the J gene TRBJ1-6, with 9 bases fitting TRBD1. V was pared by 0 bases and J by 0 bases, with 6 bases of the junction left unmatched. The CDR3 runs to 19 residues. CDR1 and CDR2 (germline): MGHRA, YSYEKL. The CDR3 reads CASSQDSGTGFSYNSPLHL. Written as DNA, the CDR3 is TGCGCCAGCAGCCAAGACTCCGGGACAGGGTTCTCCTATAATTCACCCCTCCACCTT.

The sample holds a few counts of this clone. V gene TRBV9 combines with J gene TRBJ1-2, with D possibly TRBD1 on 5 matching bases. This CDR3 contains 15 residues. Trimming stripped 0 bases from V and 2 bases from J, with 11 bases between. The germline V gene has CDR1 SGDLS and CDR2 YYNGEE. This CDR3 is CASSVGAGPNYGYTF. CDR3 nucleotides: TGTGCCAGCAGCGTAGGGGCAGGGCCGAACTATGGCTACACCTTC.

This chain uses TRBV9 with TRBJ1-3, with a weak D call TRBD1 (5 bases). Deletions cut 3 bases from V and 2 bases from J, with 9 bases between. The CDR3 loop spans 14 amino acids. The V gene's germline CDR1 is SGDLS and CDR2 YYNGEE. The CDR3 protein is CASSGQLAGNTIYF. For the CDR3, the DNA is TGTGCCAGCAGCGGACAGTTGGCTGGAAACACCATATATTTT. The whole variable domain, filled in from reference TRBV9 and TRBJ1-3, reads DSGVTQTPKHLITATGQRVTLRCSPRSGDLSVYWYQQSLDQGLQFLIQYYNGEERAKGNILERFSAQQFPDLHSELNLSSLELGDSALYFCASSGQLAGNTIYFGEGSWLTVV.

The rearrangement uses TRBV7-2 and TRBJ2-7, with D possibly matching TRBD1 (8 bases). V was trimmed by 7 bases and J by 3 bases, leaving 13 bases between them. Germline lookup yields CDR1 SGHTA and CDR2 FQGNSA. The CDR3 runs 13 residues. CDR3 nucleotides: TGTGCCAGCACGGGGGGACAGGTCTACGAGCAGTACTTC. It specifies CASTGGQVYEQYF.

The chain combines TRBV27 with TRBJ2-5, with D unclear. Trimming left V 7 bases short and J 5 bases short, with 8 bases between. CDR1 and CDR2 from the germline V gene are MNHEY and SMNVEV (reference sequence). There are 11 residues in the CDR3. CDR3 loop: CASTLGETQYF. Here the CDR3 DNA reads TGTGCCAGCACCCTCGGGGAGACCCAGTACTTC.

The chain links TRBV6-4 to TRBJ1-1; possible D gene TRBD1, 5 bases. The CDR3 is 13 amino acids. V was clipped by 5 bases and J by 1 base, with 8 bases between them. CDR1 and CDR2 (germline): MRHNA, SNTAGT. Here the CDR3 reads CASSSDRNTEAFF. The CDR3 DNA is TGTGCCAGCAGTTCCGACAGGAACACTGAAGCTTTCTTT.

V and J are TRBV4-2 and TRBJ2-2; 9 bases are shared with TRBD1. J gave up 6 bases and V 1 base, and 3 bases lay outside the gene matches. The CDR3 has 15 amino acids. Germline-derived CDR1 and CDR2 are LGHNA and YNFKEQ. DNA of the CDR3: TGTGCCAGCAGCCAAGGGACAGGGGAGGCCGGGGAGCTGTTTTTT. It specifies CASSQGTGEAGELFF.

This clone has just a few counts. The chain is built from TRBV15 and TRBJ2-7, with TRBD2 identical over 9 bases. Germline CDR1 reads LNHNV; CDR2 reads YYDKDF (reference sequence). The CDR3 length is 13 residues. V lost 8 bases and J lost 4; bases outside the gene matches: 6. The CDR3 sequence is CATREAGGYEQYF. The CDR3 coding sequence is TGTGCCACCCGGGAAGCGGGGGGATACGAGCAGTACTTC.

V usage is TRBV4-3 and J usage is TRBJ2-6; 8 nucleotides agree with TRBD1. Trimming removed 0 bases from V and 0 bases from J; junction bases left unmatched: 7. The V gene's germline CDR1 is LGHNA and CDR2 YSLEER. This CDR3 is built from 19 residues. CDR3 in DNA: TGCGCCAGCAGCCAAGACGTAGGGACAGGCCTCTCTGGGGCCAACGTCCTGACTTTC. This gives the protein CASSQDVGTGLSGANVLTF.

The rearrangement links TRBV4-2 to TRBJ2-3; 12 bases agree with TRBD2. The CDR3 has 19 residues. Germline CDR1 is LGHNA and CDR2 is YNFKEQ. V shed 0 bases and J 1 base; nucleotides not matched to a gene: 8. The CDR3 DNA reads as TGTGCCAGCAGCCAAGATCAACTAGCGGGGGGCGGGGGCACAGATACGCAGTATTTT. Its protein is CASSQDQLAGGGGTDTQYF.

V is TRBV5-5 and J is TRBJ2-1; 7 bases are a match to TRBD1. Germline V CDR1 and CDR2: SGHKS, YYEKEE (reference sequence). This CDR3 has 16 residues. The V and J ends lost 0 bases and 3 bases, in that order; junction bases with no gene match: 6. The CDR3 here is CASSLGGQGVYNEQFF. The DNA of the CDR3 is TGTGCCAGCAGCTTGGGCGGCCAGGGGGTCTACAATGAGCAGTTCTTC.

This chain joins TRBV2 and TRBJ2-5; D is undetermined. Trimming left V 6 bases short and J 2 bases short, with 7 bases between. This CDR3 is built from 12 residues. The V gene's germline CDR1 is SNHLY and CDR2 FYNNEI. The CDR3 region is CASREQQETQYF. As DNA, the CDR3 is TGTGCCAGCAGAGAACAACAAGAGACCCAGTACTTC.

This chain uses TRBV7-8 with TRBJ2-7, with D perhaps TRBD2 (6 bases). The V end lost 0 bases, the J end lost 3 bases, and 9 bases lay between the germline ends. Germline-derived CDR1 and CDR2 are SGHVS and FQNEAQ. The CDR3 totals 14 residues. This CDR3 reads CASSLAAGSYEQYF. The CDR3 bases are TGTGCCAGCAGCTTAGCGGCGGGGAGCTACGAGCAGTACTTC.

The chain carries TRBV10-2 and TRBJ1-2; TRBD1 might be the D (6 bases). The V gene lost 8 bases and the J gene lost 2 bases, with 12 bases spanning the gap. CDR1 is WSHSY, CDR2 SAAADI, per germline. The CDR3 has 13 residues. The CDR3 sequence is CASSPGQNYGYTF. As DNA, the CDR3 is TGCGCCAGCTCCCCCGGACAGAACTATGGCTACACCTTC.

The genes are TRBV9 and TRBJ2-3, with TRBD1 matching 7 bases. V was clipped by 0 bases and J by 6 bases; unmatched bases: 13. This CDR3 region has 17 residues. Looked up from germline, CDR1 is SGDLS and CDR2 is YYNGEE. The CDR3 bases are TGTGCCAGCAGCGTAGAGGTTCCAGGGGGTGGGGCGGATACGCAGTATTTT. Translation: CASSVEVPGGGADTQYF.

The chain has TRBV28 and TRBJ2-1; TRBD2 matches 12 bases. Looked up from germline, CDR1 is MDHEN and CDR2 is SYDVKM. The V gene end was trimmed by 8 bases and the J gene end by 10 bases; junction bases not matched to a gene: 24. This CDR3 is 19 amino acids long. CDR3 region: CASWGLAGSGPVGVGEQFF. CDR3 sequence (DNA): TGTGCCAGCTGGGGACTAGCGGGCTCCGGGCCGGTAGGGGTAGGGGAGCAGTTCTTC.

The rearrangement joins TRBV9 to TRBJ2-5; 7 bases agree with TRBD1. The J call could be wrong; TRBJ2-7 is a better fit for the DNA end. The CDR3 length is 14 residues. The germline V gene has CDR1 SGDLS and CDR2 YYNGEE. This CDR3 reads CASSPRDRFYEQYF. The CDR3 DNA reads TGTGCCAGCAGCCCCCGGGACAGATTCTACGAGCAGTACTTC.

This clone was seen only a few times. This rearrangement joins TRBV19 to TRBJ2-5; perhaps TRBD2 as D (6 bases). CDR3 length equals 14 residues. V was cut by 3 bases and J by 1 base, with 9 bases left in between. CDR1 is LNHDA, CDR2 SQIVND, per germline (reference sequence). CDR3: CASSISGPQETQYF. The CDR3, as DNA: TGTGCCAGTAGTATTAGCGGTCCCCAAGAGACCCAGTACTTC.

This clone appeared a single time. J is TRBJ2-5 and V is TRBV28; the match to TRBD1 covers 7 bases. This CDR3 is built from 15 residues. The junction had 10 bases not matched to a gene; V was cut back by 6 bases and J by 3 bases. Germline V lookup: CDR1 MDHEN, CDR2 SYDVKM. CDR3 protein: CASSPIQGNKETQYF. Here the CDR3 DNA reads TGTGCCAGCAGCCCCATACAGGGGAATAAAGAGACCCAGTACTTC.

This chain links TRBV30 with TRBJ1-4; D is uncertain. The CDR3 loop spans 13 amino acids. V was cut by 5 bases and J by 5 bases, with 12 bases left in between. Germline lookup yields CDR1 GTSNPN and CDR2 SVGIG (reference sequence). The CDR3, as DNA: TGTGCCTGGGCCGTGCTCGGGAATGAAAAACTGTTTTTT. Translating it yields CAWAVLGNEKLFF.

This rearrangement joins TRBV15 to TRBJ1-4; D unresolved. This CDR3 is 18 amino acids long. V was cut by 0 bases and J by 12 bases, with 26 bases left in between. Per the germline V gene, CDR1 is LNHNV and CDR2 is YYDKDF (reference sequence). The CDR3 DNA follows: TGTGCCACCAGCAGAGAGTTTTTCGGGATTGGTGACGGCTGGGAACTGTTTTTT. Translating gives CATSREFFGIGDGWELFF. Filled out from reference TRBV15 and TRBJ1-4, the complete variable domain reads DAMVIQNPRYQVTQFGKPVTLSCSQTLNHNVMYWYQQKSSQAPKLLFHYYDKDFNNEADTPDNFQSRRPNTSFCFLDIRSPGLGDTAMYLCATSREFFGIGDGWELFFGSGTQLSVL.